This TCR beta chain was observed in a study of blood T cell repertoires in COVID-19. On the study more broadly: The analysed material was cDNA or gDNA that came from T cells, B-cell-depleted T cells, or PBMCs.

Per the study methods: Amplification from reference gene primers served as the basis for estimated nucleated cell counts. Measured with immunoSEQ multiplex PCR; TCRdb has only the in-frame clones, and not every one. That table is the source of V, J and clone size, and D and trimming were worked out from the DNA. The sample shows 200,000 to 250,000 clones, around 81% of them seen only once. This CDR3 spans 16 amino acids. The V and J ends lost 1 base and 3 bases, in that order; junction bases with no gene match: 5. Germline CDR1 reads SGHTA; CDR2 reads FQGNSA. This clone turned up a few times. The receptor was derived from a woman aged 70-85 years with acute or convalescent COVID-19. Sequencing was carried out using peripheral blood. The chain joins TRBV7-2 to TRBJ2-2; 7 bases align to TRBD1. In DNA, the CDR3 is TGTGCCAGCAGCTTAGAAGCGACAGGGTACACCGGGGAGCTGTTTTTT. Its protein is CASSLEATGYTGELFF.